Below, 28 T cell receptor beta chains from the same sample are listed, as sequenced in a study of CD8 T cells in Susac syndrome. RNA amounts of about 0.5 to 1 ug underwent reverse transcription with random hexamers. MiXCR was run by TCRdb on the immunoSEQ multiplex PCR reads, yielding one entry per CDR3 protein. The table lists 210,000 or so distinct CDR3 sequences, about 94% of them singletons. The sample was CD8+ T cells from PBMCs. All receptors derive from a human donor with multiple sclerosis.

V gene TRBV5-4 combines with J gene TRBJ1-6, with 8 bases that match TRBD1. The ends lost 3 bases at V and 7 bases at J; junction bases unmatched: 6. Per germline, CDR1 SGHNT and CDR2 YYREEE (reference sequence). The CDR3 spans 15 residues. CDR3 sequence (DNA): TGTGCCAGCAGCTCGAGACAGGGGATGAATTCACCCCTCCACTTT. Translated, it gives CASSSRQGMNSPLHF. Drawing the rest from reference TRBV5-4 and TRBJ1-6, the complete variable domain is ETGVTQSPTHLIKTRGQQVTLRCSSQSGHNTVSWYQQALGQGPQFIFQYYREEENGRGNFPPRFSGLQFPNYSSELNVNALELDDSALYLCASSSRQGMNSPLHFGNGTRLTVT.

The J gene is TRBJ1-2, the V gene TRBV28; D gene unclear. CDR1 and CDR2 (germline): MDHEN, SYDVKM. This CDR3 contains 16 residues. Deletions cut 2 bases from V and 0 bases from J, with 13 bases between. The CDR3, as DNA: TGTGCCAGCAGTTTAATTCGGCGATTATCTAACTATGGCTACACCTTC. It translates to CASSLIRRLSNYGYTF.

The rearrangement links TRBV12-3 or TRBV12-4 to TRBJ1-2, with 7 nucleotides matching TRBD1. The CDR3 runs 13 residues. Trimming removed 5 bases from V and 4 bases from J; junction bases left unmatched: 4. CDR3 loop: CASSQGTVYGYTF. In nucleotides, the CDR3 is TGTGCCAGCAGTCAAGGGACAGTCTATGGCTACACCTTC.

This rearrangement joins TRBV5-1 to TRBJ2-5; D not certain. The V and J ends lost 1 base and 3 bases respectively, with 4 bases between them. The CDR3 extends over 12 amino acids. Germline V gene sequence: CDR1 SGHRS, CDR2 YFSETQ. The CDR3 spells CASSLPEETQYF. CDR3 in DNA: TGCGCCAGCAGCTTGCCGGAAGAGACCCAGTACTTC.

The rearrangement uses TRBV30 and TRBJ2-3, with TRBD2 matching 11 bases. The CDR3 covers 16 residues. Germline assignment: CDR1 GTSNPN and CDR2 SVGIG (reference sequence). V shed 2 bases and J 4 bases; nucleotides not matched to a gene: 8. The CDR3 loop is CAWSPSASGGSDTQYF. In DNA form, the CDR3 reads TGTGCCTGGAGTCCCAGCGCTAGCGGGGGGTCAGATACGCAGTATTTT. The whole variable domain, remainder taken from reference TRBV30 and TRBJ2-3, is SQTIHQWPATLVQPVGSPLSLECTVEGTSNPNLYWYRQAAGRGLQLLFYSVGIGQISSEVPQNLSASRPQDRQFILSSKKLLLSDSGFYLCAWSPSASGGSDTQYFGPGTRLTVL.

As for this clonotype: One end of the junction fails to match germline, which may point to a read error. Here the CDR3 DNA reads TGTGCCGGCAGTGAGGTGACTGAAGCTTTCTTT. The encoded protein is CAGSEVTEAFF. The V gene is TRBV25-1, the J gene TRBJ1-1, with no clear D. Germline V gene data show CDR1 as MGHDK and CDR2 as SYGVNS. This CDR3 contains 11 residues.

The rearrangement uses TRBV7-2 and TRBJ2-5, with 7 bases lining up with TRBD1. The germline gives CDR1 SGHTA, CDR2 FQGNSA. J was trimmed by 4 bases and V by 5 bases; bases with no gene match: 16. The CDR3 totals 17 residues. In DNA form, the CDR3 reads TGTGCCAGCAGCACCAACGCCGGGACAGAAATAGTAGAGACCCAGTACTTC. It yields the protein CASSTNAGTEIVETQYF.

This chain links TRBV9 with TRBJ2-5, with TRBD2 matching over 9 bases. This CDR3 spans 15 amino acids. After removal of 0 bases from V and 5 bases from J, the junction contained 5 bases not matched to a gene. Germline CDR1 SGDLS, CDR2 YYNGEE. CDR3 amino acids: CASSVERGVAETQYF. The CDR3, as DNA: TGTGCCAGCAGCGTAGAGCGGGGGGTAGCGGAGACCCAGTACTTC.

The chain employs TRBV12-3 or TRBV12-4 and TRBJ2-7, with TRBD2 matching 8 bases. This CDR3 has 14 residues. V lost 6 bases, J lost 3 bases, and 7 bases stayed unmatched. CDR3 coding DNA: TGTGCCAGCAGCCCCGTAGCGGGATACTACGAGCAGTACTTC. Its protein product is CASSPVAGYYEQYF.

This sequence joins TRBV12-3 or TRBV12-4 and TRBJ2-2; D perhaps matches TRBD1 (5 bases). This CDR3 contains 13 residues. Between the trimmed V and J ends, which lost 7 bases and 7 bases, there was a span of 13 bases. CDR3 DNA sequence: TGTGCCAGCAACCCCCAGGGTTTCGGGGAGCTGTTTTTT. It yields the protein CASNPQGFGELFF.

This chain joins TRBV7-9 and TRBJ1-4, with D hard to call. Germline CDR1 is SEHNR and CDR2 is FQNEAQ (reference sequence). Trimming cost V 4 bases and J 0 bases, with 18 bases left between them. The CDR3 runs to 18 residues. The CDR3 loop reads CASSSPTNTGATNEKLFF. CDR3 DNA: TGTGCCAGCAGCTCCCCAACCAACACCGGTGCAACTAATGAAAAACTGTTTTTT.

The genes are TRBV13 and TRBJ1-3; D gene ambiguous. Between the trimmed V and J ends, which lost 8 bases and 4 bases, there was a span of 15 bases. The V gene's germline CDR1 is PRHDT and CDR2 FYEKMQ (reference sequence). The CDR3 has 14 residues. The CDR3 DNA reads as TGTGCCAGCCTCGACCCAATCGAGGGAAACACCATATATTTT. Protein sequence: CASLDPIEGNTIYF.

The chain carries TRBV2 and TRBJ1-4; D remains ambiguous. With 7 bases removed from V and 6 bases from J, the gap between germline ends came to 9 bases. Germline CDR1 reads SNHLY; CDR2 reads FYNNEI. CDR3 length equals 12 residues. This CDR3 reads CASNGVYEKLFF. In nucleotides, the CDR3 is TGTGCCAGCAACGGTGTGTATGAAAAACTGTTTTTT.

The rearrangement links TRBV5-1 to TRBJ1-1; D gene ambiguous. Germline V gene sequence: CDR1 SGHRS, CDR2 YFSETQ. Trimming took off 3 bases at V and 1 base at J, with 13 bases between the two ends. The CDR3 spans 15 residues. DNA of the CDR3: TGCGCCAGCAGCTCCACCTGGACGGAGAACACTGAAGCTTTCTTT. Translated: CASSSTWTENTEAFF.

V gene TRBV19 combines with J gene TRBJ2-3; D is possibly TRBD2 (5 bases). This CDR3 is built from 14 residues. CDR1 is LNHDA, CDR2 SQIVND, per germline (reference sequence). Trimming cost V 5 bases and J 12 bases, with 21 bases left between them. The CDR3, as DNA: TGTGCCAGTAGTCCCATGCCGGACGAGGGTCGACAGTATTTT. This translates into CASSPMPDEGRQYF. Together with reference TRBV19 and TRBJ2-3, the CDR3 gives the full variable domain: DGGITQSPKYLFRKEGQNVTLSCEQNLNHDAMYWYRQDPGQGLRLIYYSQIVNDFQKGDIAEGYSVSREKKESFPLTVTSAQKNPTAFYLCASSPMPDEGRQYFGPGTRLTVL.

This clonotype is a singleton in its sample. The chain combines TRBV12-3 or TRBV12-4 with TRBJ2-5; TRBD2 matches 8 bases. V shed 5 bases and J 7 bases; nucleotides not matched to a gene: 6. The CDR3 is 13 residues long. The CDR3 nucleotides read TGTGCCAGCAGTACTAGCGGTCCAGGGACCCAGTACTTC. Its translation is CASSTSGPGTQYF.

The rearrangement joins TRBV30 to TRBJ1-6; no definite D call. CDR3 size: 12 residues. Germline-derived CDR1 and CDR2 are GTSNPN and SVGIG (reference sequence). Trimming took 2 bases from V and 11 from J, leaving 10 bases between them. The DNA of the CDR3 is TGTGCCTGGAGTACGGGTGGCCCACCCCTCCACTTT. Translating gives CAWSTGGPPLHF.

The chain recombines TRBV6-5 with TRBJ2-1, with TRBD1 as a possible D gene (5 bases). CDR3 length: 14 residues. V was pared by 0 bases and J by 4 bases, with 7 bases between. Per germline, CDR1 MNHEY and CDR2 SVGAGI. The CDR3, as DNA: TGTGCCAGCAGTTACTCTCAGGGTTACAATGAGCAGTTCTTC. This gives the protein CASSYSQGYNEQFF.

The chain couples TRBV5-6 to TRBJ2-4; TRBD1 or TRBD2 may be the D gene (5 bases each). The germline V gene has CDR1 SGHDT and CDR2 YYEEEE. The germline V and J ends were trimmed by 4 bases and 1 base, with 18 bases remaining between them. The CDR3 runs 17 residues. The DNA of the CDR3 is TGTGCCAGCAGCCCGGGGACCTCCCAAGGGGCCAAAAACATTCAGTACTTC. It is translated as CASSPGTSQGAKNIQYF.

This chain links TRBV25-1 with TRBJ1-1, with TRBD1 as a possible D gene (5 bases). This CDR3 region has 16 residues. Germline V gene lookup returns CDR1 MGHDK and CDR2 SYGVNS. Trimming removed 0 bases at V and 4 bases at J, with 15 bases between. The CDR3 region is CASSEYLSKGITEAFF. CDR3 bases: TGTGCCAGCAGTGAATATCTCTCGAAGGGGATCACTGAAGCTTTCTTT.

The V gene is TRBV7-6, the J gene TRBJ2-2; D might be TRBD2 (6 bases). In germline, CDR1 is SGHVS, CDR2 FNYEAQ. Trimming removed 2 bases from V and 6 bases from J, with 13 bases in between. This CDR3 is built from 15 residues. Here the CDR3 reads CASSLWGESSGELFF. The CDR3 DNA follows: TGTGCCAGCAGCTTATGGGGGGAGTCATCCGGGGAGCTGTTTTTT.

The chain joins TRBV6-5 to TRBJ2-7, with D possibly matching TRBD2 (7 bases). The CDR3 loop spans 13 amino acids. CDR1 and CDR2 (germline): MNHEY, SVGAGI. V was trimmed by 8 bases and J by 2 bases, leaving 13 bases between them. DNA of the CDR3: TGTGCCAGCGGGGGGGGCCCCCCCTACGAGCAGTACTTC. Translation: CASGGGPPYEQYF.

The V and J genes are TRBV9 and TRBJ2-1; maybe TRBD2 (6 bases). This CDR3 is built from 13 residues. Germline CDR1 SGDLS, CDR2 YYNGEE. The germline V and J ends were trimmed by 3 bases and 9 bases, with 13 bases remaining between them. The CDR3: CASSAPWGGEQFF. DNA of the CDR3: TGTGCCAGCAGCGCCCCGTGGGGAGGTGAGCAGTTCTTC.

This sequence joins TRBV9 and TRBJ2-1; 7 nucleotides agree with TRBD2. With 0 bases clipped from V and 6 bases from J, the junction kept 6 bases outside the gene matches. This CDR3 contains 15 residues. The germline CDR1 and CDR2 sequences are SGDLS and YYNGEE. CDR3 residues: CASSVVPGTTNEQFF. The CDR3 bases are TGTGCCAGCAGCGTAGTCCCCGGGACTACCAATGAGCAGTTCTTC.

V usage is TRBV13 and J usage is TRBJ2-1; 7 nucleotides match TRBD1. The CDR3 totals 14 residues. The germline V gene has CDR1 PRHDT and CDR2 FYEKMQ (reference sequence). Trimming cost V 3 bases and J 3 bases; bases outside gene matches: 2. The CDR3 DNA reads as TGTGCCAGCAGCTTTAGGACAGGCTACAATGAGCAGTTCTTC. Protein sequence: CASSFRTGYNEQFF. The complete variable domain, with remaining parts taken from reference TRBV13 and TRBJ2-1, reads AAGVIQSPRHLIKEKRETATLKCYPIPRHDTVYWYQQGPGQDPQFLISFYEKMQSDKGSIPDRFSAQQFSDYHSELNMSSLELGDSALYFCASSFRTGYNEQFFGPGTRLTVL.

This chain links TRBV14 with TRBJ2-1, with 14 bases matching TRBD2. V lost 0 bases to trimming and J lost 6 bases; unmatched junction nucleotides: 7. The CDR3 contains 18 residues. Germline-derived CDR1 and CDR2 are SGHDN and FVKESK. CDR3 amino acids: CASSQEKGLAGVPNEQFF. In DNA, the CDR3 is TGTGCCAGCAGCCAAGAAAAGGGACTAGCGGGAGTACCCAATGAGCAGTTCTTC. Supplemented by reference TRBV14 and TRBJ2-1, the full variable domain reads EAGVTQFPSHSVIEKGQTVTLRCDPISGHDNLYWYRRVMGKEIKFLLHFVKESKQDESGMPNNRFLAERTGGTYSTLKVQPAELEDSGVYFCASSQEKGLAGVPNEQFFGPGTRLTVL.

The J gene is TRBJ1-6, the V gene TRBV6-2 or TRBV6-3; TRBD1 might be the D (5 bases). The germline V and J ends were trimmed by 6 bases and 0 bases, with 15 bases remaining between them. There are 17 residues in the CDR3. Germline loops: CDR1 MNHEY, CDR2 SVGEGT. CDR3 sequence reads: CASSIGTYSSYNSPLHF. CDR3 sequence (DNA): TGTGCCAGCAGCATCGGGACGTATAGCTCCTATAATTCACCCCTCCACTTT.

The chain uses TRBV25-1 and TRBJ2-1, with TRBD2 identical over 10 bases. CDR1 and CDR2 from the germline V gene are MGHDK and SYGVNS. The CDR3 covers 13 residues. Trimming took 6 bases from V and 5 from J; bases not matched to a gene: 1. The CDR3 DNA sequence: TGTGCCAGCAGAAGCGGGAGGGACAATGAGCAGTTCTTC. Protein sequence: CASRSGRDNEQFF.